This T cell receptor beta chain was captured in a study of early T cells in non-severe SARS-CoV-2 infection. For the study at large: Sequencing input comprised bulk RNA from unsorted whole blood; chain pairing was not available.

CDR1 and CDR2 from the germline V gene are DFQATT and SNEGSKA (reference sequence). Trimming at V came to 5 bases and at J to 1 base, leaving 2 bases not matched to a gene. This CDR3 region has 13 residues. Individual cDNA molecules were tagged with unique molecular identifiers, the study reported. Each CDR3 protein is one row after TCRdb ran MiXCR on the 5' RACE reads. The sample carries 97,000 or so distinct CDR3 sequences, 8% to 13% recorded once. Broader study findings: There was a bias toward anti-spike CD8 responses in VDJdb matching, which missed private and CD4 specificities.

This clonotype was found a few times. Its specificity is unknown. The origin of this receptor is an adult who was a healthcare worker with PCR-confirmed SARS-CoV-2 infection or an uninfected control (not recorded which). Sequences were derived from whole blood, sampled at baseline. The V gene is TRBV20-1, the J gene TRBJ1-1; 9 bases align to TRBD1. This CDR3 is CSAAGQGNTEAFF. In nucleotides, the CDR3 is TGCAGTGCTGCGGGACAGGGGAACACTGAAGCTTTCTTT.